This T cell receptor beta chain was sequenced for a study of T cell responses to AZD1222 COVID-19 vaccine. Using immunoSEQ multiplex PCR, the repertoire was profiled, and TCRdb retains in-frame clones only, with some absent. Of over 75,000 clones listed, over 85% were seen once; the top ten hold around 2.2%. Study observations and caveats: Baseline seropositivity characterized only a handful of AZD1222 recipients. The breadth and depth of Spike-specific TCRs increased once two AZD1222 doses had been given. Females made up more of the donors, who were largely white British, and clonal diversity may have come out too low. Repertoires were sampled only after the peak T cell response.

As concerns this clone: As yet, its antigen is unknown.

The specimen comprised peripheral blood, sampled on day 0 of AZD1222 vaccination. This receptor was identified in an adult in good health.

The CDR3 nucleotides are TGTGCCACCAGCAGAGGACAGGGGGCTTATGGAAACACCATATATTTT. This translates into CATSRGQGAYGNTIYF. The gene calls are TRBV15 and TRBJ1-3; 10 bases map to TRBD1. This CDR3 is built from 16 residues. V lost 1 base, J lost 3 bases, and 3 bases stayed unmatched. Germline V gene data show CDR1 as LNHNV and CDR2 as YYDKDF (reference sequence). Full variable domain (remainder filled in from reference TRBV15 and TRBJ1-3): DAMVIQNPRYQVTQFGKPVTLSCSQTLNHNVMYWYQQKSSQAPKLLFHYYDKDFNNEADTPDNFQSRRPNTSFCFLDIRSPGLGDTAMYLCATSRGQGAYGNTIYFGEGSWLTVV.